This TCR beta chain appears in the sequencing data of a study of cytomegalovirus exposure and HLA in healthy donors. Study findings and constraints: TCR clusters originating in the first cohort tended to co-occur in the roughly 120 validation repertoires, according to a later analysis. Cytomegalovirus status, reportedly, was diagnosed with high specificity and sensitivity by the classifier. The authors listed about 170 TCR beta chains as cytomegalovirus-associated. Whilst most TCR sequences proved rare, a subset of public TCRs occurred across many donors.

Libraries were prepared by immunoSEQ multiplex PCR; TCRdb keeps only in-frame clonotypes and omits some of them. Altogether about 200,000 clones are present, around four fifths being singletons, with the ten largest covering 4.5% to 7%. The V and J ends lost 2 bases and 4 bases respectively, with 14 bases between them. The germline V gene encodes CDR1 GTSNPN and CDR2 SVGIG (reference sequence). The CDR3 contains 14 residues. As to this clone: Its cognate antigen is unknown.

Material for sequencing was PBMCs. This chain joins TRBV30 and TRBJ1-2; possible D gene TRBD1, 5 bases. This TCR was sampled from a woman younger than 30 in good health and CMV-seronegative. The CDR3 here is CAWSMDIYSYGYTF. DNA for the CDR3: TGTGCCTGGAGTATGGACATATATTCCTATGGCTACACCTTC.